Listed below are T cell receptor beta chains from one sample, sequenced in a study of blood T cell repertoires in COVID-19. The data were produced by immunoSEQ multiplex PCR, yet TCRdb's version contains in-frame clones alone and is incomplete. The sample includes roughly 250,000 clones, over 65% of them seen just once. The sample taken for sequencing was peripheral blood. The receptors derive from a woman of 80 years or more with acute or convalescent COVID-19. Each CDR3 is given with its conserved first and last residue. D genes are given only for firm matches. Size is omitted from some rows. Given values are once, few, many or a class for expanded clones.

size	D	V	J	CDR3	DNA
.	TRBD2	TRBV2	TRBJ2-3	CASSEVRSRGTQYF	TGTGCCAGCAGTGAAGTGAGGTCGCGGGGGACGCAGTATTTT
.	.	TRBV3-1/TRBV3-2	TRBJ1-4	CASSQGWAYGEKLFF	TGTGCCAGCAGCCAAGGGTGGGCATATGGAGAAAAACTGTTTTTT
.	.	TRBV28	TRBJ2-2	CASSFGGAGTGELFF	TGTGCCAGCAGTTTTGGGGGGGCGGGCACCGGGGAGCTGTTTTTT
.	.	TRBV5-5	TRBJ2-7	CASSSLKQGGGVYEQYF	TGTGCCAGCAGCTCACTAAAACAGGGTGGGGGAGTTTACGAGCAGTACTTC
.	TRBD1	TRBV6-5	TRBJ2-3	CASSYGTGKDTQYF	TGTGCCAGCAGTTACGGGACAGGGAAGGATACGCAGTATTTT
.	.	TRBV5-1	TRBJ2-7	CASSLVGWKEAYEQYF	TGCGCCAGCAGCTTGGTCGGCTGGAAGGAGGCTTACGAGCAGTACTTC
many	.	TRBV20-1	TRBJ2-1	CSAKTDKQFF	TGCAGTGCCAAGACAGACAAGCAGTTCTTC
once	.	TRBV4-2	TRBJ2-5	CASSQGGNQETQYF	TGTGCCAGCAGCCAAGGGGGCAACCAAGAGACCCAGTACTTC
.	TRBD2	TRBV5-1	TRBJ2-1	CASSLLSGGAGNEQFF	TGCGCCAGCAGCTTACTCAGCGGGGGGGCAGGTAATGAGCAGTTCTTC
.	.	TRBV29-1	TRBJ2-7	CSVVDRNTYEQYF	TGCAGCGTTGTAGACAGGAACACCTACGAGCAGTACTTC
.	TRBD2	TRBV6-5	TRBJ2-1	CASSYFLAGGIYEQFF	TGTGCCAGCAGTTACTTTCTAGCGGGAGGGATATATGAGCAGTTCTTC
few	.	TRBV6-5	TRBJ2-5	CASRPQGRQETQYF	TGTGCCAGCAGACCACAGGGACGGCAAGAGACCCAGTACTTC
.	.	TRBV6-5	TRBJ1-1	CASSLYGENTEAFF	TGTGCCAGCAGTCTATATGGAGAGAACACTGAAGCTTTCTTT
.	TRBD1	TRBV19	TRBJ1-2	CASSPSGTVRGYTF	TGTGCCAGTAGTCCCTCCGGGACAGTGAGGGGCTACACCTTC
.	.	TRBV5-4	TRBJ2-2	CASSLRRGDTGELFF	TGTGCCAGCAGCTTGCGGAGGGGCGACACCGGGGAGCTGTTTTTT
few	TRBD1	TRBV18	TRBJ2-3	CASSPLILTGSSTDTQYF	TGTGCCAGCTCACCGTTAATCCTGACAGGGTCTAGCACAGATACGCAGTATTTT
.	TRBD2	TRBV5-4	TRBJ2-2	CASSLGGRQSGELFF	TGTGCCAGCAGCTTGGGCGGGAGACAGAGCGGGGAGCTGTTTTTT
once	.	TRBV7-3	TRBJ1-1	CASSKGGNTEAFF	TGTGCCAGCTCCAAAGGGGGGAACACTGAAGCTTTCTTT